The following is a T cell receptor (beta chain) sequence with its context. Generated by immunoSEQ multiplex PCR, the TCRdb table keeps only in-frame clones and is missing some. The sample includes roughly 250,000 clones, roughly 88% of them seen just once. This entry belongs to a study of blood T cell repertoires in COVID-19. Whole-study context: From the United States, Italy and Spain came samples of acute and convalescent COVID-19.

The CDR3 has 12 residues. CDR1 is SGHVS, CDR2 FNYEAQ, per germline. Trimming took 2 bases from V and 7 from J; bases not matched to a gene: 2. The sequenced material came from peripheral blood. This chain uses TRBV7-6 with TRBJ2-7; 7 bases match TRBD2. This TCR was recovered from a woman aged 40 to 50 who had recovered from COVID-19. This chain's CDR3 is CASSLSGTEQYF. CDR3 DNA sequence: TGTGCCAGCAGCTTAAGCGGGACGGAGCAGTACTTC.